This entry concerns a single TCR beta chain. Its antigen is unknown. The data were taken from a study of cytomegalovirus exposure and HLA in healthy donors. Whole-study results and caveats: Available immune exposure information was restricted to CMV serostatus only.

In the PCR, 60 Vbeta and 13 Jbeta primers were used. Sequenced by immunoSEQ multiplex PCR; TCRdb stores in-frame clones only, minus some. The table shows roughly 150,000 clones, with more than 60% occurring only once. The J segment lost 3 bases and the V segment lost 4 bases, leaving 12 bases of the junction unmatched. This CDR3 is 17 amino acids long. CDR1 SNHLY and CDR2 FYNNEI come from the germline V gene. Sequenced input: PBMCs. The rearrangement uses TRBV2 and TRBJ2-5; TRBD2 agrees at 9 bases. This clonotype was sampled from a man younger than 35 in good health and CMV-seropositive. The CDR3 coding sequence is TGTGCCAGCAGTGGAATGGCGGGAGGGTCTCGAAAAGAGACCCAGTACTTC. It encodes CASSGMAGGSRKETQYF.